The subject of this entry is one T cell receptor (beta chain). The assay was immunoSEQ multiplex PCR, and TCRdb's table has in-frame clones only and misses some. The sample records about 68,000 clones, roughly 85% being singletons. The data originate from a study of blood T cell repertoires in COVID-19. The CDR3 sequence is 15 residues long. The junction had 7 bases not matched to a gene; V was cut back by 4 bases and J by 6 bases. Germline assignment: CDR1 MNHEY and CDR2 SMNVEV (reference sequence). The chain recombines TRBV27 with TRBJ2-3; TRBD2 matches at 10 bases. This clonotype originated in a man aged 45-60 years with acute or convalescent COVID-19. The specimen sequenced was peripheral blood. Written as DNA, the CDR3 is TGTGCCAGCAGTTCTGAGCGGGGGGGCTGGGATACGCAGTATTTT. Amino acid sequence: CASSSERGGWDTQYF.